This TCR beta chain derives from a study of T cells after yellow fever vaccination. Whole-study context: Fractions of limited cellularity were prepared by means of SMART-Seq v4 Ultra Low Input.

A process of 5'RACE template switching, which added a universal primer site and UMIs, was used to make TCR cDNA. TCRdb re-called the 5' RACE reads with MiXCR, one entry per CDR3 protein. The sample lists approximately 300,000 distinct CDR3 sequences, 6.5% to 8.5% occurring once. Study conclusions and caveats: At around 95% for CD4 and around 91% for CD8, most primary-vaccination clones showed up again after the booster.

This CDR3 region has 14 residues. Germline V gives CDR1 MNHNS, CDR2 SASEGT. J lost 7 bases, V lost 3 bases, and 4 bases had no gene match. This clonotype was picked up many times. Its specificity is unknown. The sequence derives from a young man who received the YFV17D yellow fever vaccine. The chain combines TRBV6-1 with TRBJ1-4, with 8 nucleotides matching TRBD1. The sequenced sample was PBMCs, obtained approximately 47 days after the first yellow fever vaccination. The CDR3 loop is CASSEGDRTEKLFF. The CDR3 DNA reads TGTGCCAGCAGTGAGGGGGACAGGACTGAAAAACTGTTTTTT.